The 25 T cell receptor beta chains given below trace back to one sample, sequenced in a study of cytomegalovirus exposure and HLA in healthy donors. With 60 Vbeta and 13 Jbeta primers, the PCR was carried out. Sequenced by immunoSEQ multiplex PCR; TCRdb stores in-frame clones only, minus some. The table records around 86,000 clones, about 79% of them present only once. Sequencing was carried out using PBMCs. All receptors derive from a female donor in good health and CMV-seronegative.

The genes are TRBV27 and TRBJ2-2, with D possibly TRBD1 on 5 matching bases. Trimming stripped 5 bases from V and 4 bases from J, with 11 bases between. Germline lookup yields CDR1 MNHEY and CDR2 SMNVEV (reference sequence). The CDR3 loop spans 14 amino acids. CDR3 nucleotide sequence: TGTGCCAGCAGTATAACGCAGGGCACCGGGGAGCTGTTTTTT. Residues: CASSITQGTGELFF.

About this clone: Mismatch with germline at one junction end may stem from a read error. The chain links TRBV4-1 to TRBJ2-2; 12 bases fit TRBD2. Germline-derived CDR1 and CDR2 are MGHRA and YSYEKL. This CDR3 is 18 amino acids long. The CDR3 coding sequence is TGCGCCACCAGCCTTGGAGGCCTAGCGGGAGGGCCCGCCGGGGAGCTGTTTTTT. Residues: CATSLGGLAGGPAGELFF.

The rearrangement uses TRBV10-3 and TRBJ2-3; 8 bases are a match to TRBD1. The CDR3 totals 13 residues. CDR1 and CDR2 from the germline V gene are ENHRY and SYGVKD. Germline trimming cut 6 bases from V and 8 bases from J; bases unmatched to any gene: 7. This chain's CDR3 is CAIRWEQGGTQYF. DNA for the CDR3: TGTGCCATCAGGTGGGAACAGGGGGGTACGCAGTATTTT.

This rearrangement joins TRBV19 to TRBJ2-7; TRBD1 agrees at 7 bases. Germline loops: CDR1 LNHDA, CDR2 SQIVND (reference sequence). The V gene end was trimmed by 11 bases and the J gene end by 2 bases; junction bases not matched to a gene: 6. The CDR3 runs 12 residues. The CDR3 spells CAARTGTYEQYF. The CDR3 DNA follows: TGTGCCGCGAGGACAGGAACCTACGAGCAGTACTTC.

This sequence joins TRBV28 and TRBJ2-1, with 13 bases that match TRBD2. From germline, CDR1 is MDHEN and CDR2 SYDVKM. The CDR3 runs 15 residues. The V and J ends lost 3 bases and 6 bases, in that order; junction bases with no gene match: 2. The CDR3 DNA sequence: TGTGCCAGCAGTTTGGGGACTAGCGGGACCAATGAGCAGTTCTTC. It specifies CASSLGTSGTNEQFF. The whole variable domain, filled in from reference TRBV28 and TRBJ2-1, reads DVKVTQSSRYLVKRTGEKVFLECVQDMDHENMFWYRQDPGLGLRLIYFSYDVKMKEKGDIPEGYSVSREKKERFSLILESASTNQTSMYLCASSLGTSGTNEQFFGPGTRLTVL.

The chain links TRBV7-9 to TRBJ1-1; 9 bases fit TRBD1. V was pared by 3 bases and J by 1 base, with 9 bases of the junction left unmatched. Germline lookup yields CDR1 SEHNR and CDR2 FQNEAQ (reference sequence). The CDR3 has 17 amino acids. CDR3 coding DNA: TGTGCCAGCAGCTTTGGGAACAGGGGGCTTAAGAACACTGAAGCTTTCTTT. Translating gives CASSFGNRGLKNTEAFF.

The chain is built from TRBV6-6 and TRBJ2-3, with TRBD2 matching over 11 bases. Germline CDR1 and CDR2: MNHNY and SVGAGI (reference sequence). This CDR3 region has 16 residues. J gave up 4 bases and V 7 bases, and 10 bases lay outside the gene matches. CDR3 DNA: TGTGCCAGCAAATTTCTAGCGGGAGGTCTGGCAGATACGCAGTATTTT. This translates into CASKFLAGGLADTQYF.

The chain links TRBV6-6 to TRBJ1-2, with a possible D match to TRBD1 (6 bases). The CDR3 sequence is 12 residues long. V lost 8 bases and J 8 bases, leaving 15 bases between the germline ends. In germline, CDR1 is MNHNY, CDR2 SVGAGI (reference sequence). As DNA, the CDR3 is TGTGCCAGCTCACGGGCAGGGGACGGCTACACCTTC. Residues: CASSRAGDGYTF.

This clone was seen only once. The chain carries TRBV5-1 and TRBJ1-1; weak D call: TRBD1 (5 bases). Trimming removed 5 bases from V and 1 base from J, with 9 bases in between. The length of the CDR3 is 13 residues. From germline, CDR1 is SGHRS and CDR2 YFSETQ. Written as DNA, the CDR3 is TGCGCCAGCAGTCGACAGACGAACACTGAAGCTTTCTTT. Its translation: CASSRQTNTEAFF.

This chain links TRBV29-1 with TRBJ2-4, with 8 bases identical to TRBD1. Looked up from germline, CDR1 is SQVTM and CDR2 is ANQGSEA. Trimming removed 5 bases from V and 2 bases from J; junction bases left unmatched: 5. The CDR3 is 14 amino acids. Here the CDR3 reads CSVTRDRTKNIQYF. Written as DNA, the CDR3 is TGCAGCGTTACCAGGGACAGGACCAAAAACATTCAGTACTTC.

The V and J genes are TRBV2 and TRBJ1-2; D gene unclear. V was pared by 1 base and J by 0 bases, with 6 bases between. The germline V gene encodes CDR1 SNHLY and CDR2 FYNNEI. The CDR3 covers 14 residues. The CDR3 DNA reads as TGTGCCAGCAGTGAAGGTCGGGCTAACTATGGCTACACCTTC. It encodes CASSEGRANYGYTF.

The chain recombines TRBV30 with TRBJ2-3; weak D call: TRBD1 (6 bases). V was cut by 0 bases and J by 4 bases, with 8 bases left in between. Germline V gene data show CDR1 as GTSNPN and CDR2 as SVGIG (reference sequence). CDR3 size: 13 residues. CDR3 DNA sequence: TGTGCCTGGAGTGTACAGGGCGCAGATACGCAGTATTTT. Its translation is CAWSVQGADTQYF.

The rearrangement links TRBV7-8 to TRBJ1-5; 8 bases line up with TRBD1. Germline assignment: CDR1 SGHVS and CDR2 FQNEAQ. V lost 5 bases, J lost 4 bases, and 13 bases stayed unmatched. This CDR3 is built from 17 residues. This CDR3 reads CASSVGQGREWNQPQHF. The CDR3 nucleotides read TGTGCCAGCAGCGTCGGACAGGGAAGGGAATGGAATCAGCCCCAGCATTTT.

V gene TRBV28 combines with J gene TRBJ2-7, with 10 bases lining up with TRBD2. Losses at the gene ends were 6 bases for V and 4 bases for J; bases not matched to a gene: 15. From germline, CDR1 is MDHEN and CDR2 SYDVKM. The CDR3 has 17 residues. The CDR3 reads CASRLSRSASGRYEQYF. The CDR3 DNA follows: TGTGCCAGCAGACTATCCCGCAGTGCTAGCGGGAGATACGAGCAGTACTTC.

The CDR3 DNA reads as TGTGCCAGCAGCCCTTGGGACAGGGGAGGAACAGATACGCAGTATTTT. Translation gives CASSPWDRGGTDTQYF. The rearrangement uses TRBV9 and TRBJ2-3; 10 bases are a match to TRBD1. Trimming took 4 bases from V and 3 from J; bases not matched to a gene: 8. This CDR3 has 16 amino acids. Germline CDR1 SGDLS, CDR2 YYNGEE.

The chain recombines TRBV5-4 with TRBJ1-1; 7 bases match TRBD1. Germline CDR1 and CDR2: SGHNT and YYREEE (reference sequence). CDR3 size: 15 residues. With V trimmed by 4 bases and J by 0 bases, 6 bases remained unmatched. CDR3: CASSLLTGMNTEAFF. The CDR3 DNA is TGTGCCAGCAGCCTATTGACAGGGATGAACACTGAAGCTTTCTTT.

A single count supports this clone. The rearrangement joins TRBV9 to TRBJ1-4; weak D call: TRBD1 (6 bases). V shed 0 bases and J shed 8 bases, with 14 bases lying between them. This CDR3 region has 15 residues. CDR1 is SGDLS, CDR2 YYNGEE, per germline. This chain's CDR3 is CASSVDGQSGEKLFF. CDR3 sequence (DNA): TGTGCCAGCAGCGTAGATGGACAGAGCGGCGAAAAACTGTTTTTT.

This clone was observed once. The chain joins TRBV30 to TRBJ1-3; 7 nucleotides match TRBD1. Looked up from germline, CDR1 is GTSNPN and CDR2 is SVGIG (reference sequence). The CDR3 is made up of 16 amino acids. J gave up 0 bases and V 3 bases, and 8 bases lay outside the gene matches. The DNA for the CDR3 is TGTGCCTGGAGCCCCTGGACAGGCCCCTCTGGAAACACCATATATTTT. Translating it yields CAWSPWTGPSGNTIYF.

On this clone itself: A read error may account for a junction end that differs from germline. The chain has TRBV5-1 and TRBJ2-7, with unresolved D. CDR1 is SGHRS, CDR2 YFSETQ, per germline. The CDR3 runs 11 residues. CDR3 nucleotides: TGCGCCAGCAGCTTTGGAGAAGAGCGGTACTTC. Translation gives CASSFGEERYF.

In its sample, this clone was seen a few times. The chain joins TRBV5-1 to TRBJ2-2; 7 bases align to TRBD1. The CDR3 contains 16 residues. CDR1 and CDR2 from the germline V gene are SGHRS and YFSETQ. With 1 base clipped from V and 2 bases from J, the junction kept 5 bases outside the gene matches. The CDR3 nucleotides are TGCGCCAGCAGCTTGACCGGGACAGATAACACCGGGGAGCTGTTTTTT. Protein: CASSLTGTDNTGELFF.

The V gene is TRBV30, the J gene TRBJ1-6, with D perhaps matching TRBD1 (6 bases). V lost 6 bases, J lost 6 bases, and 24 bases lay in between. The germline CDR1 and CDR2 sequences are GTSNPN and SVGIG (reference sequence). There are 17 residues in the CDR3. Here the CDR3 DNA reads TGTGCCTGTTCGGAGGGGATGGCGGGGGGCCGTAATTCACCCCTCCACTTT. It yields the protein CACSEGMAGGRNSPLHF.

Concerning this clone itself: The identical CDR3 is also encoded by other nucleotide sequences in the sample. The J gene is TRBJ2-7, the V gene TRBV27; D remains unclear. Germline assignment: CDR1 MNHEY and CDR2 SMNVEV (reference sequence). The CDR3 covers 12 residues. Trimming removed 3 bases at V and 7 bases at J, with 10 bases between. Here the CDR3 reads CASSFSSGEQYF. The CDR3 DNA sequence: TGTGCCAGCAGTTTCAGTTCTGGTGAGCAGTACTTC.

The chain employs TRBV19 and TRBJ1-5; 7 bases are shared with TRBD1. The germline gives CDR1 LNHDA, CDR2 SQIVND (reference sequence). V trimming: 5 bases; J trimming: 3 bases; junction bases outside the gene matches: 16. The CDR3 consists of 18 residues. CDR3 DNA: TGTGCCAGTAGTCTAGGTCGATCGGGACAGCCTCACAATCAGCCCCAGCATTTT. Its translation: CASSLGRSGQPHNQPQHF. Full variable domain (missing parts from reference TRBV19 and TRBJ1-5): DGGITQSPKYLFRKEGQNVTLSCEQNLNHDAMYWYRQDPGQGLRLIYYSQIVNDFQKGDIAEGYSVSREKKESFPLTVTSAQKNPTAFYLCASSLGRSGQPHNQPQHFGDGTRLSIL.

This chain links TRBV28 with TRBJ1-2; D not certain. V lost 7 bases and J lost 2, with 11 bases in between. CDR3 size: 13 residues. CDR1 MDHEN and CDR2 SYDVKM come from the germline V gene. CDR3 bases: TGTGCCAGCAACCCACCGGGGAACTATGGCTACACCTTC. Its translation: CASNPPGNYGYTF.

V is TRBV7-9 and J is TRBJ2-5, with 10 bases fitting TRBD2. Trimming removed 5 bases from V and 0 bases from J; junction bases left unmatched: 15. Germline assignment: CDR1 SEHNR and CDR2 FQNEAQ (reference sequence). The CDR3 covers 19 residues. The CDR3 DNA reads TGTGCCAGCAGCCCAATACGCCCGGGGACTAGCGAGTACCAAGAGACCCAGTACTTC. Amino acids: CASSPIRPGTSEYQETQYF.